The subject of this entry is one T cell receptor beta chain. The source of the sample is a study of blood T cell repertoires in COVID-19. V lost 4 bases to trimming and J lost 6 bases, with 16 bases between them. Looked up from germline, CDR1 is MDHEN and CDR2 is SYDVKM. The length of the CDR3 is 15 residues. Assay used: immunoSEQ multiplex PCR; TCRdb lists only in-frame clones, some missing. The table lists approximately 260,000 clones, more than 75% of them singletons. This chain links TRBV28 with TRBJ1-5; D perhaps matches TRBD1 (5 bases). Sequences were obtained from PBMCs or T cells enriched from blood (not recorded which). The sequence was collected from a woman in her fifties or sixties who had been exposed to COVID-19. CDR3 sequence reads: CASSSLGGTSQPQHF. The CDR3, as DNA: TGTGCCAGCAGTTCCCTAGGAGGGACCAGTCAGCCCCAGCATTTT.